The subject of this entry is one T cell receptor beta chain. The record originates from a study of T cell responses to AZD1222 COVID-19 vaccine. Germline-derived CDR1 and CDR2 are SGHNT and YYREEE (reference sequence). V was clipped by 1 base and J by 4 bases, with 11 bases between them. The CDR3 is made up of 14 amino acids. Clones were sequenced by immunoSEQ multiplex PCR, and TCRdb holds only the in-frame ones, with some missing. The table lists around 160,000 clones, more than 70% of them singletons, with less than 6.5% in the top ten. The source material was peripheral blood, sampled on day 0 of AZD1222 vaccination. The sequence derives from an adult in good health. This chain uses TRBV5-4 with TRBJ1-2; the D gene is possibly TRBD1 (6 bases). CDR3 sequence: CASSLKGQSYGYTF. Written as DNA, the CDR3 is TGTGCCAGCAGCTTGAAAGGACAGAGCTATGGCTACACCTTC.